Below, 8 T cell receptor beta chains from the same sample are listed, as sequenced in a study of vaccination and CD4 T cells after COVID-19. Regarding treatment: roughly ten-day PBMC culture with coronavirus spike peptide pools or control peptides (ViraFEST assay). These receptors lack a known antigen. The Oncomine TCR Beta short-read assay generated sequence data from the DNA of cultured CD4+ T cells. TCRdb fed the PCR reads into MiXCR, producing one record per CDR3 protein. The sample records around 8,100 distinct CDR3 sequences, more than 60% being singletons. Material for sequencing was CD4+ T cells from blood, cultured in vitro. The receptors come from a human donor who had recovered from COVID-19.

The CDR3 is CSARTSGRGVDTQYF. The CDR3 DNA is TGCAGTGCTAGGACTAGCGGGAGAGGTGTAGATACGCAGTATTTT. The chain employs TRBV20-1 and TRBJ2-3; 12 bases line up with TRBD2. Germline CDR1 and CDR2: DFQATT and SNEGSKA (reference sequence). The CDR3 extends over 15 amino acids. V dropped 3 bases and J dropped 5; count of bases not matched to a gene: 6.

This clonotype was seen only once. The CDR3 loop is CSARAGRLSYEQYF. DNA of the CDR3: TGCAGTGCAAGGGCGGGGAGGCTCTCCTACGAGCAGTACTTC. The chain couples TRBV20-1 to TRBJ2-7, with D maybe TRBD2 (6 bases). This CDR3 comprises 14 residues. Trimming took off 6 bases at V and 0 bases at J, with 15 bases between the two ends. The germline gives CDR1 DFQATT, CDR2 SNEGSKA (reference sequence).

The V call is TRBV28, the J call TRBJ2-1; D is ambiguous. The CDR3 spans 13 residues. With 5 bases removed from V and 10 bases from J, the gap between germline ends came to 15 bases. Germline V lookup: CDR1 MDHEN, CDR2 SYDVKM. For the CDR3, the DNA is TGTGCCAGCAGTAGGACCGATCTTGCAGAGCAGTTCTTC. It translates to CASSRTDLAEQFF. Drawing the rest from reference TRBV28 and TRBJ2-1, the complete variable domain is DVKVTQSSRYLVKRTGEKVFLECVQDMDHENMFWYRQDPGLGLRLIYFSYDVKMKEKGDIPEGYSVSREKKERFSLILESASTNQTSMYLCASSRTDLAEQFFGPGTRLTVL.

This clonotype came up a few times. The chain is built from TRBV7-8 and TRBJ2-7, with TRBD1 matching 8 bases. The CDR3 is 14 amino acids. Germline V lookup: CDR1 SGHVS, CDR2 FQNEAQ. The junction had 5 bases not matched to a gene; V was cut back by 2 bases and J by 5 bases. The DNA for the CDR3 is TGTGCCAGCAGCTTACCGCAGGGGGCTAACGAGCAGTACTTC. It is translated as CASSLPQGANEQYF.

On this clonotype itself: A much larger clone sits a single nucleotide away, making a read error possible. V usage is TRBV27 and J usage is TRBJ1-5; a possible D gene is TRBD1 (5 bases). V was pared by 5 bases and J by 3 bases, with 14 bases between. Germline CDR1 MNHEY, CDR2 SMNVEV (reference sequence). The CDR3 totals 15 residues. The CDR3 DNA is TGTGCCAGCAGTACCCGAGGGGACTTCAATCAGCCCCAGCATTTT. This sequence encodes CASSTRGDFNQPQHF.

V usage is TRBV7-6 and J usage is TRBJ2-3; D may match TRBD1 or TRBD2 (5 bases each). From germline, CDR1 is SGHVS and CDR2 FNYEAQ. This CDR3 has 15 amino acids. V lost 1 base to trimming and J lost 6 bases, with 14 bases between them. CDR3 protein: CASSLVGVGSDTQYF. CDR3 coding DNA: TGTGCCAGCAGCTTAGTGGGGGTGGGGTCGGATACGCAGTATTTT.

Relative to its sample, this clonotype is medium-sized. The chain carries TRBV27 and TRBJ2-7; 9 bases align to TRBD1. With 5 bases clipped from V and 2 bases from J, the junction kept 7 bases outside the gene matches. Germline V gene lookup returns CDR1 MNHEY and CDR2 SMNVEV (reference sequence). The CDR3 loop spans 15 amino acids. The CDR3: CASSPRTGAAYEQYF. The CDR3 coding sequence is TGTGCCAGCAGTCCCAGGACAGGGGCTGCCTACGAGCAGTACTTC.

This chain links TRBV6-5 with TRBJ2-7, with TRBD2 matching 8 bases. This CDR3 has 15 amino acids. V shed 0 bases and J 6 bases; nucleotides not matched to a gene: 7. Looked up from germline, CDR1 is MNHEY and CDR2 is SVGAGI. The CDR3 loop reads CASSYSPSGGVEQYF. DNA of the CDR3: TGTGCCAGCAGTTACTCGCCCTCGGGAGGGGTCGAGCAGTACTTC.